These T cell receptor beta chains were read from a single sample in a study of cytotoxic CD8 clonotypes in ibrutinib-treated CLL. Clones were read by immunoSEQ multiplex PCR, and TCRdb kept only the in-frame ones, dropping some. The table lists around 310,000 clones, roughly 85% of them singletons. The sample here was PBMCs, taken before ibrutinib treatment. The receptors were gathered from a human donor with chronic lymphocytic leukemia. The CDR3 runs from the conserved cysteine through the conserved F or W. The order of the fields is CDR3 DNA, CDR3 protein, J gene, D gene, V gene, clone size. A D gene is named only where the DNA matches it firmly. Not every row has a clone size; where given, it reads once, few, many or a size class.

CDR3nt: TGTGCCAGCAGTGGTAACAGGGGGCTGGGGACCCAGTACTTC; CDR3aa: CASSGNRGLGTQYF; j_gene: TRBJ2-5; d_gene: TRBD1; v_gene: TRBV27; abundance: .
CDR3nt: TGTGCCAGTAGTATCATTGCAGGGATGAATCAGCCCCAGCATTTT; CDR3aa: CASSIIAGMNQPQHF; j_gene: TRBJ1-5; d_gene: .; v_gene: TRBV19; abundance: .
CDR3nt: TGCAGCGCAGAGAGTAGAGACAGGCCCTACGAGCAGTACTTC; CDR3aa: CSAESRDRPYEQYF; j_gene: TRBJ2-7; d_gene: .; v_gene: TRBV29-1; abundance: .
CDR3nt: TGTGCCAGCAGTGACGTCGGACTTTTGGATGAGCAGTTCTTC; CDR3aa: CASSDVGLLDEQFF; j_gene: TRBJ2-1; d_gene: .; v_gene: TRBV25-1; abundance: .
CDR3nt: TGTGCCAGCAGCTTAGGCCTTGGTTCTTTTGAAGCTTTCTTT; CDR3aa: CASSLGLGSFEAFF; j_gene: TRBJ1-1; d_gene: .; v_gene: TRBV11-2; abundance: .
CDR3nt: TGTGCCAGCAGCCGAGGGGGACAGTCCTACGAGCAGTACTTC; CDR3aa: CASSRGGQSYEQYF; j_gene: TRBJ2-7; d_gene: TRBD1; v_gene: TRBV4-2; abundance: .
CDR3nt: TGTGCAAGTCGCTTAGAAGCCCCGGGACACCCCTACGAGCAGTACTTC; CDR3aa: CASRLEAPGHPYEQYF; j_gene: TRBJ2-7; d_gene: .; v_gene: TRBV12-2; abundance: .
CDR3nt: TGTGCCAGCAGCTTAGTACTAGCGGGATGGGCTGAGCAGTTCTTC; CDR3aa: CASSLVLAGWAEQFF; j_gene: TRBJ2-1; d_gene: TRBD2; v_gene: TRBV7-2; abundance: .
CDR3nt: TGTGCCAGCAGAGACGGATACACTGAAGCTTTCTTT; CDR3aa: CASRDGYTEAFF; j_gene: TRBJ1-1; d_gene: .; v_gene: TRBV7-9; abundance: .
CDR3nt: TGTGCCAGCAGTTTATGGGCCCGAGCTGCCGAGCAGTACTTC; CDR3aa: CASSLWARAAEQYF; j_gene: TRBJ2-7; d_gene: .; v_gene: TRBV28; abundance: .
CDR3nt: TGTGCCAGCAGCCGGGACGGGAGCTCCTACAATGAGCAGTTCTTC; CDR3aa: CASSRDGSSYNEQFF; j_gene: TRBJ2-1; d_gene: .; v_gene: TRBV7-8; abundance: .
CDR3nt: TGCGCCAGCAGCACATTATCTGGGGGAGAAGAGACCCAGTACTTC; CDR3aa: CASSTLSGGEETQYF; j_gene: TRBJ2-5; d_gene: .; v_gene: TRBV5-1; abundance: .
CDR3nt: TGTGCCAGTAGTACCAACCCCCAAGACAAAACTAAAAAACTGTTTTTT; CDR3aa: CASSTNPQDKTKKLFF; j_gene: TRBJ1-4; d_gene: .; v_gene: TRBV19; abundance: .
CDR3nt: TGTGCCAGCAGCTTGGACGGGACAGGGGTGTATGGCTACACCTTC; CDR3aa: CASSLDGTGVYGYTF; j_gene: TRBJ1-2; d_gene: TRBD1; v_gene: TRBV5-4; abundance: few
CDR3nt: TGTGCCAGCAGTGATGTCCCCTATGGGACCTACGAGCAGTACTTC; CDR3aa: CASSDVPYGTYEQYF; j_gene: TRBJ2-7; d_gene: .; v_gene: TRBV2; abundance: .
CDR3nt: TGTGCCAGCAGCGCGGGACTAGAAAACATTCAGTACTTC; CDR3aa: CASSAGLENIQYF; j_gene: TRBJ2-4; d_gene: TRBD2; v_gene: TRBV11-3; abundance: .
CDR3nt: TGTGCCAGCAGCGACGGGGGCGGGATTGAGACCCAGTACTTC; CDR3aa: CASSDGGGIETQYF; j_gene: TRBJ2-5; d_gene: .; v_gene: TRBV11-2; abundance: .
CDR3nt: TGTGCCAGCAGCTTAAGCGGAAACTATGGCTACACCTTC; CDR3aa: CASSLSGNYGYTF; j_gene: TRBJ1-2; d_gene: .; v_gene: TRBV11-2; abundance: many
CDR3nt: TGTGCCAGCAGCTTAGCGTTGGGTTATGGCTACACCTTC; CDR3aa: CASSLALGYGYTF; j_gene: TRBJ1-2; d_gene: .; v_gene: TRBV11-1; abundance: .
CDR3nt: TGCGCCAGCAGTGTTGGACTGACAAACACCGGGGAGCTGTTTTTT; CDR3aa: CASSVGLTNTGELFF; j_gene: TRBJ2-2; d_gene: .; v_gene: TRBV10-1; abundance: .
CDR3nt: TGTGCCAGCAGTGATTGGGAGGCGGGCCACGAGCAGTACTTC; CDR3aa: CASSDWEAGHEQYF; j_gene: TRBJ2-7; d_gene: .; v_gene: TRBV25-1; abundance: .
CDR3nt: TGTGCCAGCAGCGAAATGGAGACCCAGTACTTC; CDR3aa: CASSEMETQYF; j_gene: TRBJ2-5; d_gene: .; v_gene: TRBV11-2; abundance: .
CDR3nt: TGTGCCAGCAGCGGACCGGGACAGGGAGATCAGCCCCAGCATTTT; CDR3aa: CASSGPGQGDQPQHF; j_gene: TRBJ1-5; d_gene: TRBD1; v_gene: TRBV2; abundance: few
CDR3nt: TGTGCCAGCAGTCCGCCGATTGGACAGCAAGCGGGAGGTACGAACAATGAGCAGTTCTTC; CDR3aa: CASSPPIGQQAGGTNNEQFF; j_gene: TRBJ2-1; d_gene: TRBD2; v_gene: TRBV28; abundance: .
CDR3nt: TGTGCCAGCAGCTTATCCCGGGACAGCTCCTACGAGCAGTACTTC; CDR3aa: CASSLSRDSSYEQYF; j_gene: TRBJ2-7; d_gene: TRBD1; v_gene: TRBV7-2; abundance: .
CDR3nt: TGCGCCAGCAGCGGAGGGACAGGGGGCGGCACCGGGGAGCTGTTTTTT; CDR3aa: CASSGGTGGGTGELFF; j_gene: TRBJ2-2; d_gene: TRBD1; v_gene: TRBV5-1; abundance: .
CDR3nt: TGTGCCAGCAGTTTATCTCGGGGGAGGGGTGGCTACACCTTC; CDR3aa: CASSLSRGRGGYTF; j_gene: TRBJ1-2; d_gene: .; v_gene: TRBV27; abundance: .
CDR3nt: TGCAGCGTGGTGGGACAGGGCCCATTTTACGAGCAGTACTTC; CDR3aa: CSVVGQGPFYEQYF; j_gene: TRBJ2-7; d_gene: TRBD1; v_gene: TRBV29-1; abundance: .
CDR3nt: TGCGCCAGCAGCCAAGATCAGTCGGTTGGAAACACCATATATTTT; CDR3aa: CASSQDQSVGNTIYF; j_gene: TRBJ1-3; d_gene: .; v_gene: TRBV4-1; abundance: .
CDR3nt: TGTGCCAGCAGCTTAGCGAGAGGCTTGTACCAACACTACGAGCAGTACTTC; CDR3aa: CASSLARGLYQHYEQYF; j_gene: TRBJ2-7; d_gene: .; v_gene: TRBV7-8; abundance: .
CDR3nt: TGTGCCAGCGGGATCGGACTAGCGGGGTACGAGCAGTACTTC; CDR3aa: CASGIGLAGYEQYF; j_gene: TRBJ2-7; d_gene: TRBD2; v_gene: TRBV7-8; abundance: .
CDR3nt: TGTGCCAGCTCACCAACCCCTTTCCGGGGACCAAGCACAGATACGCAGTATTTT; CDR3aa: CASSPTPFRGPSTDTQYF; j_gene: TRBJ2-3; d_gene: .; v_gene: TRBV18; abundance: once
CDR3nt: TGTGCCAGCAGTGGGGAAGGGGTCATGAACACTGAAGCTTTCTTT; CDR3aa: CASSGEGVMNTEAFF; j_gene: TRBJ1-1; d_gene: .; v_gene: TRBV2; abundance: .
CDR3nt: TGTGCCAGCAGCAAGACCGGGACTAGCGGGACTAGTGAGCAGTTCTTC; CDR3aa: CASSKTGTSGTSEQFF; j_gene: TRBJ2-1; d_gene: TRBD2; v_gene: TRBV9; abundance: .
CDR3nt: TGTGCCAGCAGTGATCCGAGCGGGAACTTTTACAATGAGCAGTTCTTC; CDR3aa: CASSDPSGNFYNEQFF; j_gene: TRBJ2-1; d_gene: TRBD2; v_gene: TRBV6-1; abundance: .
CDR3nt: TGTGCCAGCAGTTTAGGCGCCGGGGGAAAGCAGGCTTTCTTT; CDR3aa: CASSLGAGGKQAFF; j_gene: TRBJ1-1; d_gene: .; v_gene: TRBV28; abundance: .
CDR3nt: TGTGCCAGCAGTTACAGGGGGGAAGCCAAAAACATTCAGTACTTC; CDR3aa: CASSYRGEAKNIQYF; j_gene: TRBJ2-4; d_gene: .; v_gene: TRBV6-5; abundance: .
CDR3nt: TGTGCCTGGAGTGTAGGTCTTCGTGAAAAACTGTTTTTT; CDR3aa: CAWSVGLREKLFF; j_gene: TRBJ1-4; d_gene: .; v_gene: TRBV30; abundance: .
CDR3nt: TGTGCCAGCAGCCACGTCGGGGCGGGAGGCCGCTACGAGCAGTACTTC; CDR3aa: CASSHVGAGGRYEQYF; j_gene: TRBJ2-7; d_gene: TRBD2; v_gene: TRBV7-2; abundance: .
CDR3nt: TGTGCCAGCAGTCCCCGGGGCGGGAGGTACAATGAGCAGTTCTTC; CDR3aa: CASSPRGGRYNEQFF; j_gene: TRBJ2-1; d_gene: TRBD2; v_gene: TRBV27; abundance: once
CDR3nt: TGTGCCAGCAGCCAAGGCCCGGGGGGCGGCTATGGCTACACCTTC; CDR3aa: CASSQGPGGGYGYTF; j_gene: TRBJ1-2; d_gene: .; v_gene: TRBV4-2; abundance: .
CDR3nt: TGTGCCAGCAGCCAAGACTTAGCGGGAGTTGCCTACAATGAGCAGTTCTTC; CDR3aa: CASSQDLAGVAYNEQFF; j_gene: TRBJ2-1; d_gene: TRBD2; v_gene: TRBV4-2; abundance: once
CDR3nt: TGCGCCAGCAGCCAAGTACAGGGGGCTCTATCCTACAATGAGCAGTTCTTC; CDR3aa: CASSQVQGALSYNEQFF; j_gene: TRBJ2-1; d_gene: TRBD1; v_gene: TRBV4-3; abundance: .